This T cell receptor (beta chain) was found in a study of immune characterization of retroperitoneal liposarcoma. Germline CDR1 is SGHTA and CDR2 is FQGNSA. CDR3 length equals 15 residues. The germline V and J ends were trimmed by 3 bases and 6 bases, with 14 bases remaining between them. TCRdb analysed the PCR reads with MiXCR anew, one entry per CDR3 protein. Of 8,000 to 11,000 distinct CDR3 sequences listed, 25% to 35% were seen once; the top ten hold 8.5%. This clonotype was obtained from a female donor with retroperitoneal liposarcoma. J is TRBJ1-4 and V is TRBV7-2; D perhaps matches TRBD1 (6 bases). Sample: tumor tissue. This CDR3 is CASSFGGGADEKLFF. DNA for the CDR3: TGTGCCAGCAGCTTCGGGGGGGGGGCGGATGAAAAACTGTTTTTT.